What follows describes a single TCR beta chain. Antigen specificity is unknown. A 5'RACE template-switching step, the method used to make TCR cDNA, added a universal primer site and UMIs. TCRdb processed the 5' RACE reads anew with MiXCR; each CDR3 protein has one entry. The sample has around 250,000 distinct CDR3 sequences; about 5.2% are singletons. CDR3 length: 15 residues. V gave up 6 bases and J gave up 1 base; unmatched junction bases: 5. Germline V gene sequence: CDR1 DFQATT, CDR2 SNEGSKA (reference sequence). This entry comes from a study of T cells after yellow fever vaccination. About the study: SMART-Seq v4 Ultra Low Input prepared libraries from low-cell fractions.

Study results and caveats: The study found a weaker secondary response that peaked faster, day 5 versus 15.

The chain links TRBV20-1 to TRBJ2-3; TRBD2 matches 12 bases. The sequenced sample was CD4+ T cells sorted from PBMCs, obtained on the day of the yellow fever booster vaccination. The origin of this receptor is a man aged 18 to 29 who received the YFV17D yellow fever vaccine. The CDR3, as DNA: TGCAGTGCCCCGACTAGCGGGGGAGGCACAGATACGCAGTATTTT. This codes for CSAPTSGGGTDTQYF.